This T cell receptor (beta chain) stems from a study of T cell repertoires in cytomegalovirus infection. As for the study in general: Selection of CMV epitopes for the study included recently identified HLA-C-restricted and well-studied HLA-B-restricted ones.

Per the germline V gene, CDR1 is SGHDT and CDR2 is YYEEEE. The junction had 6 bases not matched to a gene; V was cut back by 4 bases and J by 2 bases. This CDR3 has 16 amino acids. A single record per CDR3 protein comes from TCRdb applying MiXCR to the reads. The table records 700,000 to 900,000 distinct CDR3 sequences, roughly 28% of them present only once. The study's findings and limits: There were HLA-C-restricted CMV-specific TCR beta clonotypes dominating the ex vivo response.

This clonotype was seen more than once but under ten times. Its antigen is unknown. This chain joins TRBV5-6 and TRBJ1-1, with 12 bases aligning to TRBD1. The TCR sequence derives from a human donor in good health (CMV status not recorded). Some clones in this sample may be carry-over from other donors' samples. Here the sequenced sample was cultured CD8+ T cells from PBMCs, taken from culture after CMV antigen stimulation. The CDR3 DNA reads TGTGCCAGCAGCCCCTGGGACAGGGGGCCAAACACTGAAGCTTTCTTT. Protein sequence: CASSPWDRGPNTEAFF.